These 8 T cell receptor beta chains originate from one sample sequenced in a study of T cell responses to AZD1222 COVID-19 vaccine. Produced via immunoSEQ multiplex PCR; TCRdb's table is partial and in-frame only. Of 100,000 or so clones listed, 85% to 90% are singletons. The sample consisted of peripheral blood, taken on day 0 of AZD1222 vaccination. Receptor source: an adult in good health.

The chain is built from TRBV6-5 and TRBJ2-3, with unresolved D. Per the germline V gene, CDR1 is MNHEY and CDR2 is SVGAGI. This CDR3 has 13 amino acids. The V and J ends lost 2 bases and 6 bases respectively, with 9 bases between them. This CDR3 is CASSYARADTQYF. The CDR3 nucleotides read TGTGCCAGCAGTTACGCCCGGGCGGATACGCAGTATTTT.

This sequence joins TRBV24-1 and TRBJ2-7; no clear D. The germline V gene has CDR1 KGHDR and CDR2 SFDVKD. There are 14 residues in the CDR3. Trimming shortened V by 4 bases and J by 5 bases, and 14 bases separated the two germline ends. In nucleotides, the CDR3 is TGTGCCACCAGTGACCCAACGAGAGTGCACGAGCAGTACTTC. Translating it yields CATSDPTRVHEQYF.

The chain has TRBV6-1 and TRBJ1-4; D uncertain. CDR3 size: 17 residues. The V gene's germline CDR1 is MNHNS and CDR2 SASEGT. V lost 0 bases, J lost 5 bases, and 16 bases lay in between. The DNA for the CDR3 is TGTGCCAGCAGTGAAGCGCCAGGAGGGCGTACCAATGAAAAACTGTTTTTT. It translates to CASSEAPGGRTNEKLFF.

The rearrangement joins TRBV5-6 to TRBJ1-1; D unclear. Trimming left V 0 bases short and J 0 bases short, with 12 bases between. Germline V gene sequence: CDR1 SGHDT, CDR2 YYEEEE. CDR3 length: 16 amino acids. The DNA for the CDR3 is TGTGCCAGCAGCTTGGGGGCGGATATGATGAACACTGAAGCTTTCTTT. As protein: CASSLGADMMNTEAFF.

This clone was detected a few times. This chain connects TRBV10-2 to TRBJ2-1, with 14 bases fitting TRBD2. The germline V gene encodes CDR1 WSHSY and CDR2 SAAADI. The CDR3 runs to 20 residues. Trimming cost V 6 bases and J 0 bases; bases outside gene matches: 13. The CDR3 DNA sequence: TGCGCCAGCAGAGACTCTGGGACTAGCGGGAGAGCACCCTCCTACAATGAGCAGTTCTTC. This encodes CASRDSGTSGRAPSYNEQFF.

CDR3 sequence reads: CASSWGEQYF. The CDR3 DNA reads TGTGCCAGCAGCTGGGGGGAGCAGTACTTC. The V and J genes are TRBV2 and TRBJ2-7; D tentatively reads TRBD1 or TRBD2 (5 bases each). The germline gives CDR1 SNHLY, CDR2 FYNNEI. The CDR3 extends over 10 amino acids. Trimming took 6 bases from V and 7 from J, leaving 7 bases between them.

This clone showed up just once. This chain links TRBV9 with TRBJ2-2; 7 nucleotides line up with TRBD1. Germline CDR1 SGDLS, CDR2 YYNGEE. This CDR3 has 17 residues. The J segment lost 6 bases and the V segment lost 0 bases, leaving 11 bases of the junction unmatched. The CDR3 bases are TGTGCCAGCAGCGTAGTCCTCCCTCCAACAGGGGCCGGGGAGCTGTTTTTT. Protein sequence: CASSVVLPPTGAGELFF.

This chain joins TRBV11-3 and TRBJ2-5, with 10 bases fitting TRBD1. J was trimmed by 5 bases and V by 4 bases; bases with no gene match: 4. The CDR3 is made up of 14 amino acids. Germline loops: CDR1 SGHNT, CDR2 YENEEA. Here the CDR3 reads CASSSGQGRETQYF. Written as DNA, the CDR3 is TGTGCCAGCAGCTCGGGACAGGGGCGGGAGACCCAGTACTTC.